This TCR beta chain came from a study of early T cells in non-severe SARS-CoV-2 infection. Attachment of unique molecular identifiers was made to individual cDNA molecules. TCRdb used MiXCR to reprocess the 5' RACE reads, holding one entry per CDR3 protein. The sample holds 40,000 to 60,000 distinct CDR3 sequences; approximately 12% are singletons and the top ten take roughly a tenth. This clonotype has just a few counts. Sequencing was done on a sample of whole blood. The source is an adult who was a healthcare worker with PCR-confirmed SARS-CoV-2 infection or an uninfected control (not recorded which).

CDR3 region: CASSFQTSGGAGDTQYF. In nucleotides, the CDR3 is TGTGCCAGCAGCTTCCAGACTAGCGGGGGGGCAGGGGATACGCAGTATTTT. J is TRBJ2-3 and V is TRBV6-6, with 14 bases fitting TRBD2. CDR3 size: 17 residues. Germline CDR1 is MNHNY and CDR2 is SVGAGI (reference sequence). The J segment lost 6 bases and the V segment lost 6 bases, leaving 11 bases of the junction unmatched.